What follows are 18 T cell receptor beta chains derived from one specimen sequenced in a study of Ad26.COV2.S vaccination and SARS-CoV-2 variants. Here immunoSEQ multiplex PCR was the method, and the copy in TCRdb shows in-frame clones only, minus some. There are roughly 380,000 clones in the sample; around 87% occur only once, and around 3.6% lies in the top ten. Treatment indicated: roughly 19 received Ad26.COV2.S at low or high dose, single or two shots; roughly five received placebo; per-sample allocation not given. It was on day 63 after the first vaccine or placebo injection that samples were taken. Sample: peripheral blood, taken in a trial of Ad26.COV2.S vaccine versus placebo. These receptors all come from a person aged 18-65 years who received the Ad26.COV2.S COVID-19 vaccine or a placebo.

The V and J genes are TRBV25-1 and TRBJ1-2; D possibly corresponds to TRBD1 (5 bases). The length of the CDR3 is 13 residues. Trimming left V 11 bases short and J 2 bases short, with 15 bases between. The germline V gene has CDR1 MGHDK and CDR2 SYGVNS. The CDR3 spells CAARGASNYGYTF. In DNA form, the CDR3 reads TGTGCCGCTAGAGGGGCGTCCAACTATGGCTACACCTTC.

The CDR3 region has the DNA TGTGCCAGCAGTTATGGACAGCCCCCGAGTGGCTACACCTTC. Translated, it gives CASSYGQPPSGYTF. The chain couples TRBV6-6 to TRBJ1-2, with a tentative D call TRBD1 (6 bases). Trimming took 3 bases from V and 7 from J, leaving 15 bases between them. CDR3 size: 14 residues. From germline, CDR1 is MNHNY and CDR2 SVGAGI (reference sequence).

In this sample, this clone turned up once. This rearrangement joins TRBV5-1 to TRBJ1-2; tentative D call: TRBD1 (5 bases). From germline, CDR1 is SGHRS and CDR2 YFSETQ. The CDR3 runs to 13 residues. V shed 1 base and J shed 2 bases, with 6 bases lying between them. CDR3 sequence reads: CASSLRDNYGYTF. In nucleotides, the CDR3 is TGCGCCAGCAGCTTGCGGGACAACTATGGCTACACCTTC.

The CDR3 region is CASSDSGNTGELFF. CDR3 DNA: TGTGCCAGCAGTGACTCGGGGAACACCGGGGAGCTGTTTTTT. The V gene is TRBV6-4, the J gene TRBJ2-2, with D unresolved. Germline V gene data show CDR1 as MRHNA and CDR2 as SNTAGT. Trimming shortened V by 0 bases and J by 1 base, and 3 bases separated the two germline ends. The CDR3 consists of 14 residues.

The V call is TRBV18, the J call TRBJ1-5, with D perhaps matching TRBD1 (5 bases). The germline gives CDR1 KGHSH, CDR2 LQKENI. The CDR3 runs to 16 residues. V lost 5 bases to trimming and J lost 3 bases, with 17 bases between them. The CDR3 is CASSAGQSILNQPQHF. CDR3 nucleotide sequence: TGTGCCAGCTCAGCAGGGCAGTCCATACTCAATCAGCCCCAGCATTTT.

This chain links TRBV7-3 with TRBJ2-2; D is possibly TRBD1 (6 bases). The V end was cut by 8 bases, the J end by 2 bases, with 15 bases between. In germline, CDR1 is SGHTA, CDR2 FQGTGA. This CDR3 has 15 residues. The CDR3 nucleotides are TGTGCCAGCTCGATAGGACAGCTTAACACCGGGGAGCTGTTTTTT. Amino acid sequence: CASSIGQLNTGELFF.

The CDR3 sequence is CASSLVQVTSEAFF. CDR3 sequence (DNA): TGTGCCAGCAGCTTAGTCCAGGTGACATCTGAAGCTTTCTTT. The chain is built from TRBV11-2 and TRBJ1-1; D is unresolved. CDR1 and CDR2 (germline): SGHAT, FQNNGV. This CDR3 is built from 14 residues. V lost 1 base, J lost 6 bases, and 12 bases lay in between.

This chain connects TRBV19 to TRBJ2-7; D gene ambiguous. This CDR3 is 14 amino acids long. V shed 4 bases and J shed 0 bases, with 10 bases lying between them. CDR1 and CDR2 from the germline V gene are LNHDA and SQIVND (reference sequence). CDR3 nucleotide sequence: TGTGCCAGTAGTACTCCAGGATACTCCTACGAGCAGTACTTC. Amino acid sequence: CASSTPGYSYEQYF.

The chain uses TRBV4-3 and TRBJ2-1, with TRBD1 matching over 7 bases. This CDR3 contains 17 residues. Trimming cost V 4 bases and J 4 bases; bases outside gene matches: 13. Germline V gene lookup returns CDR1 LGHNA and CDR2 YSLEER. The CDR3 coding sequence is TGCGCCAGCAGCCCGTACAGGGGTACAATGCGATACAATGAGCAGTTCTTC. Translated, it gives CASSPYRGTMRYNEQFF.

CDR3 sequence (DNA): TGTGCCAGCAGCGGGACTAGTCCATATACGCAGTATTTT. Translating it yields CASSGTSPYTQYF. V usage is TRBV2 and J usage is TRBJ2-3; TRBD2 matches 8 bases. The CDR3 runs to 13 residues. After removal of 6 bases from V and 7 bases from J, the junction contained 6 bases not matched to a gene. Germline assignment: CDR1 SNHLY and CDR2 FYNNEI.

The V and J genes are TRBV5-1 and TRBJ2-7; 9 bases are shared with TRBD1. The trim removed 4 bases at V and 0 bases at J, leaving 17 bases unmatched. Germline V CDR1 and CDR2: SGHRS, YFSETQ. This CDR3 region has 19 residues. This chain's CDR3 is CASSTNRGHFAGVSYEQYF. The CDR3 DNA reads TGCGCCAGCAGCACAAACAGGGGGCATTTTGCGGGGGTCTCCTACGAGCAGTACTTC. Full variable domain (missing parts from reference TRBV5-1 and TRBJ2-7): KAGVTQTPRYLIKTRGQQVTLSCSPISGHRSVSWYQQTPGQGLQFLFEYFSETQRNKGNFPGRFSGRQFSNSRSEMNVSTLELGDSALYLCASSTNRGHFAGVSYEQYFGPGTRLTVT.

The chain uses TRBV4-2 and TRBJ2-3; TRBD2 is a possible D gene (7 bases). The CDR3 contains 17 residues. Germline assignment: CDR1 LGHNA and CDR2 YNFKEQ. Trimming left V 7 bases short and J 1 base short, with 21 bases between. CDR3 DNA: TGTGCCAGCACCCCCTCCCCGGGCGGGGGCCGCACAGATACGCAGTATTTT. Amino acids: CASTPSPGGGRTDTQYF.

The rearrangement joins TRBV18 to TRBJ2-7; 9 bases are a match to TRBD1. CDR3 length: 15 residues. The V gene end was trimmed by 6 bases and the J gene end by 2 bases; junction bases not matched to a gene: 8. Looked up from germline, CDR1 is KGHSH and CDR2 is LQKENI. CDR3 residues: CASSKPGQGAYEQYF. As DNA, the CDR3 is TGTGCCAGCTCTAAGCCGGGACAGGGCGCCTACGAGCAGTACTTC.

This clone was seen more than once but under ten times. The rearrangement joins TRBV19 to TRBJ1-3; no firm D call. The CDR3 runs to 13 residues. Per germline, CDR1 LNHDA and CDR2 SQIVND (reference sequence). The germline V and J ends were trimmed by 3 bases and 4 bases, with 7 bases remaining between them. The CDR3 nucleotides are TGTGCCAGTAGTATCCTCAGGGGAAACACCATATATTTT. Protein product: CASSILRGNTIYF.

Comments on this clone: This specimen includes other DNA sequences encoding the same CDR3. V and J are TRBV27 and TRBJ1-1; no reliable D call. This CDR3 region has 13 residues. The ends were cut back, 0 bases at V and 1 base at J, with 3 bases in the middle. CDR1 MNHEY and CDR2 SMNVEV come from the germline V gene (reference sequence). CDR3 in amino acids: CASSLSPNTEAFF. The CDR3 coding sequence is TGTGCCAGCAGTTTATCGCCGAACACTGAAGCTTTCTTT.

The chain joins TRBV5-6 to TRBJ2-5, with D possibly matching TRBD2 (6 bases). The CDR3 is 17 amino acids. Germline lookup yields CDR1 SGHDT and CDR2 YYEEEE. Trimming took 3 bases from V and 1 from J, leaving 19 bases between them. CDR3 region: CASSSPLRARGQETQYF. In DNA, the CDR3 is TGTGCCAGCAGCTCACCACTCCGGGCGCGGGGCCAAGAGACCCAGTACTTC. Combining the CDR3 with reference TRBV5-6 and TRBJ2-5 gives the whole variable domain DAGVTQSPTHLIKTRGQQVTLRCSPKSGHDTVSWYQQALGQGPQFIFQYYEEEERQRGNFPDRFSGHQFPNYSSELNVNALLLGDSALYLCASSSPLRARGQETQYFGPGTRLLVL.

V gene TRBV7-9 combines with J gene TRBJ1-2, with D maybe TRBD1 (5 bases). V was pared by 6 bases and J by 3 bases, with 11 bases between. CDR1 and CDR2 (germline): SEHNR, FQNEAQ (reference sequence). The CDR3 extends over 13 amino acids. The CDR3 nucleotides read TGTGCCAGCAGGGCCGGGACGGACTATGGCTACACCTTC. Protein: CASRAGTDYGYTF.

V gene TRBV28 combines with J gene TRBJ2-5; D may be TRBD2 (6 bases). The CDR3 loop spans 13 amino acids. The germline CDR1 and CDR2 sequences are MDHEN and SYDVKM. Trimming pared 2 bases from V and 14 bases from J, leaving 18 bases between. CDR3 DNA: TGTGCCAGCAGTTTACAGAACGGGGGAGAGGGCTACTTC. Amino acids: CASSLQNGGEGYF. Looking up the rest from reference TRBV28 and TRBJ2-5 gives the full variable domain: DVKVTQSSRYLVKRTGEKVFLECVQDMDHENMFWYRQDPGLGLRLIYFSYDVKMKEKGDIPEGYSVSREKKERFSLILESASTNQTSMYLCASSLQNGGEGYFGPGTRLLVL.